This TCR beta chain was sequenced for a study of T-cell reconstitution after alpha-beta-depleted transplantation in children. General study findings and limits: A year post-transplant, T-cell counts and diversity derived mostly from newly produced T cells.

The V and J ends lost 3 bases and 0 bases, in that order; junction bases with no gene match: 8. The CDR3 runs to 16 residues. Germline CDR1 SGHTA, CDR2 FQGNSA. Notes on this clonotype: As yet, its antigen is unknown.

TCRbeta library preparation incorporated unique molecular identifiers. MiXCR, run by TCRdb on the PCR reads, gives a single entry per CDR3 protein. The repertoire consists of over 90,000 distinct CDR3 sequences, with about 6% occurring once and the leading ten covering more than 5.5%. V is TRBV7-2 and J is TRBJ2-7; the match to TRBD1 covers 7 bases. The sequence derives from a female patient aged 2-15 years who had a stem cell transplant for Fanconi anemia, so the T cells may come from the graft donor. This specimen was PBMCs, mostly from graft donor cells, taken 60 days after TCRalphabeta/CD19-depleted stem cell transplant. The CDR3 nucleotides read TGTGCCAGCAGCTTCGACAGGGCCGTGAGCTCCTACGAGCAGTACTTC. Its protein product is CASSFDRAVSSYEQYF.